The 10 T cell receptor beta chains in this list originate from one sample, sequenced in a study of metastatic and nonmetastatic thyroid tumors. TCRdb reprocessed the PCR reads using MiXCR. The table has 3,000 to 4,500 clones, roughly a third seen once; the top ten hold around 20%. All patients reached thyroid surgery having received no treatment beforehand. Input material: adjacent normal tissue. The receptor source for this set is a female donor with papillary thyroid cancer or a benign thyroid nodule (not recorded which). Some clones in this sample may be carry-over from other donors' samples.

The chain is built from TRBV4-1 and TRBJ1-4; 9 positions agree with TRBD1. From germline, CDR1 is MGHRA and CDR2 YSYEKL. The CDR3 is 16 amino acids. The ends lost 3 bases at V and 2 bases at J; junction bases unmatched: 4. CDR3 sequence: CASSQTGGFTNEKLFF. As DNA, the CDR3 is TGCGCCAGCAGCCAGACAGGGGGGTTTACTAATGAAAAACTGTTTTTT.

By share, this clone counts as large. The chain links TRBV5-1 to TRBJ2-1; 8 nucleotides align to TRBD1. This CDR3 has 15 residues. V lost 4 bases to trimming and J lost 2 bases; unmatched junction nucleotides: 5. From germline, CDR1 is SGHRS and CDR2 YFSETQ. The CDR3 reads CASSMTGETYNEQFF. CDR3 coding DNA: TGCGCCAGCAGCATGACAGGGGAAACCTACAATGAGCAGTTCTTC.

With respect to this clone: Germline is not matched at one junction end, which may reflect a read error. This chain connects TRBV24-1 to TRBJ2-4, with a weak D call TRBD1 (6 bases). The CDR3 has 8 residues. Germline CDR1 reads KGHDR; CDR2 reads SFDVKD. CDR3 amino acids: CATEKRGF. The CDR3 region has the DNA TGTGCCACCGAAAAGAGGGGGTTC.

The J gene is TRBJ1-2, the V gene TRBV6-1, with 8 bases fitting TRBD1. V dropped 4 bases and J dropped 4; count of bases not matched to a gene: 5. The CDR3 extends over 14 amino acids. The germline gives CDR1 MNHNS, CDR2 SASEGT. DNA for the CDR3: TGTGCCAGCAGTGCATTACAGGGGGTCTATGGCTACACCTTC. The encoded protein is CASSALQGVYGYTF.

CDR3 sequence: CASSGPPDRLGFSGNTIYF. In DNA form, the CDR3 reads TGTGCCAGCAGTGGCCCGCCTGACCGGCTGGGGTTCTCTGGAAACACCATATATTTT. The chain uses TRBV2 and TRBJ1-3, with D hard to call. This CDR3 comprises 19 residues. Trimming cost V 4 bases and J 0 bases, with 22 bases left between them. Germline lookup yields CDR1 SNHLY and CDR2 FYNNEI.

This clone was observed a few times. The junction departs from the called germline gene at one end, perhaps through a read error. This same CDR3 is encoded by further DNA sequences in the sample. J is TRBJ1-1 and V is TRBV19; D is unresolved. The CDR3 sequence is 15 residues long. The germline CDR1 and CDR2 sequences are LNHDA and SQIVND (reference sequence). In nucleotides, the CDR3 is TGCGCCAGTATGTTGGGTTCCTTCGGTGGCACTGAAGCTTTCTTT. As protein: CASMLGSFGGTEAFF.

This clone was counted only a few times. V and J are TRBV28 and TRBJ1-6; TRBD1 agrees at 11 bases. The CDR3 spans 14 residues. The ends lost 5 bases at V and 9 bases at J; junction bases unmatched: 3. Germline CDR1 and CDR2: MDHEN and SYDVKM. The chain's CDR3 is CASSRTGGGSPLHF. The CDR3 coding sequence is TGTGCCAGCAGTAGGACAGGGGGCGGTTCACCCCTCCACTTT.

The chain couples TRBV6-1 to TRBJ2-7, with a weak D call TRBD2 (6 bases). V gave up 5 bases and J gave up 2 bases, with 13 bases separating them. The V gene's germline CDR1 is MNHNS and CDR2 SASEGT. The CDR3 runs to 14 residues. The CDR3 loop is CASSPGLAAYEQYF. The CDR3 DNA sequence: TGTGCCAGCAGTCCGGGACTTGCAGCCTACGAGCAGTACTTC.

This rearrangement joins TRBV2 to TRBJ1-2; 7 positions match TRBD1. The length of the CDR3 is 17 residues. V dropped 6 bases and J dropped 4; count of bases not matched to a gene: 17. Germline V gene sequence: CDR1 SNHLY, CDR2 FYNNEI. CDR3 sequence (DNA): TGTGCCAGCAGGGGCACAGTGGGACAGTCGGAAGTCTATGGCTACACCTTC. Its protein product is CASRGTVGQSEVYGYTF.

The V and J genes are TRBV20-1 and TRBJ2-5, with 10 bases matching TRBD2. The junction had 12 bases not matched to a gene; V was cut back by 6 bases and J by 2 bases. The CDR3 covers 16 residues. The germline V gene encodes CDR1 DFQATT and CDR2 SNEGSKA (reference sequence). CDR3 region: CSADTATSGKQETQYF. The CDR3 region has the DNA TGCAGTGCCGACACGGCAACTAGCGGGAAACAAGAGACCCAGTACTTC.